The 30 T cell receptor beta chains reported below all come from one sample, sequenced in a study of CD8+CD57+ T cells in acquired aplastic anemia. Selection for sequencing was limited to patients who had shown CD8+CD57+ cell expansion by flow cytometry. Genomic DNA constituted the template upon which TCR beta VDJ and CDR3 profiling was performed. TCRdb processed the reads anew with MiXCR; each CDR3 protein has one entry. The sample records roughly 500,000 distinct CDR3 sequences, around 33% being singletons. The specimen was sorted CD4+, CD8+, or CD8+CD57+ T cells (not recorded which) from PBMCs. These receptors came from a human donor with aplastic anemia.

This clonotype was observed once. This chain joins TRBV11-1 and TRBJ1-6, with 9 bases that match TRBD1. V lost 3 bases to trimming and J lost 3 bases; unmatched junction nucleotides: 6. Per the germline V gene, CDR1 is SGHAT and CDR2 is FQDESV (reference sequence). The CDR3 covers 17 residues. CDR3 nucleotides: TGTGCCAGCAGCTTGGGGGGGACAGGGAACTATAATTCACCCCTCCACTTT. Amino acids: CASSLGGTGNYNSPLHF.

The CDR3 DNA sequence: TGTGCCAGCAAGCTCGGGCCCCTAATGAACACTGAAGCTTTCTTT. Amino acid sequence: CASKLGPLMNTEAFF. The rearrangement links TRBV2 to TRBJ1-1; D is ambiguous. Trimming cost V 7 bases and J 0 bases, with 15 bases left between them. This CDR3 spans 15 amino acids. Germline-derived CDR1 and CDR2 are SNHLY and FYNNEI.

The chain has TRBV10-2 and TRBJ2-7; TRBD2 agrees at 11 bases. This CDR3 is 14 amino acids long. Trimming at V came to 2 bases and at J to 5 bases, leaving 2 bases not matched to a gene. The germline CDR1 and CDR2 sequences are WSHSY and SAAADI. The CDR3 here is CASSETSGSDEQYF. The CDR3 DNA is TGCGCCAGCAGTGAGACTAGCGGGAGCGACGAGCAGTACTTC.

This sequence joins TRBV19 and TRBJ2-7; no definite D call. Germline V gene lookup returns CDR1 LNHDA and CDR2 SQIVND (reference sequence). This CDR3 is 9 amino acids long. Trimming pared 5 bases from V and 6 bases from J, leaving 2 bases between. Here the CDR3 DNA reads TGTGCCAGTAGTGCCGAGCAGTACTTC. This encodes CASSAEQYF. The variable domain in full, with the rest retrieved from reference TRBV19 and TRBJ2-7, is DGGITQSPKYLFRKEGQNVTLSCEQNLNHDAMYWYRQDPGQGLRLIYYSQIVNDFQKGDIAEGYSVSREKKESFPLTVTSAQKNPTAFYLCASSAEQYFGPGTRLTVT.

The chain carries TRBV10-3 and TRBJ2-7; either TRBD1 or TRBD2 may supply D (6 bases each). Trimming took 3 bases from V and 5 from J, leaving 14 bases between them. The germline V gene has CDR1 ENHRY and CDR2 SYGVKD. CDR3 length equals 14 residues. The CDR3 nucleotides are TGTGCCATCAGTGACCCGGGGGCTGTAGACGAGCAGTACTTC. This gives the protein CAISDPGAVDEQYF.

This clonotype was seen many times. The V call is TRBV19, the J call TRBJ1-6; tentatively, D is TRBD1 (6 bases). CDR1 is LNHDA, CDR2 SQIVND, per germline (reference sequence). The CDR3 extends over 16 amino acids. Deletions cut 5 bases from V and 4 bases from J, with 15 bases between. The CDR3 nucleotides read TGTGCCAGTAGTGCCGACAACAGGGTTTATAATTCACCCCTCCACTTT. Its translation: CASSADNRVYNSPLHF.

This clonotype was seen ten or more times. The chain recombines TRBV29-1 with TRBJ1-1; TRBD1 aligns across 10 bases. The CDR3 extends over 16 amino acids. V dropped 4 bases and J dropped 0; count of bases not matched to a gene: 8. Looked up from germline, CDR1 is SQVTM and CDR2 is ANQGSEA. The CDR3 nucleotides read TGCAGCGTTGTTGTGGACAGGGGGACCATGAACACTGAAGCTTTCTTT. Residues: CSVVVDRGTMNTEAFF.

Only a few counts were recorded for this clonotype. The J gene is TRBJ2-5, the V gene TRBV9; a possible D gene is TRBD1 (6 bases). V was trimmed by 3 bases and J by 4 bases, leaving 16 bases between them. This CDR3 comprises 15 residues. The germline gives CDR1 SGDLS, CDR2 YYNGEE. The CDR3 DNA reads TGTGCCAGCAGCGACGAACAGGGTGGTCGAGAGACCCAGTACTTC. It codes for CASSDEQGGRETQYF.

This clonotype was seen only a few times. CDR3 DNA: TGTGCCAGTAGTATAGGGGACAGGGGAAATACGCAGTATTTT. Translating gives CASSIGDRGNTQYF. The V call is TRBV19, the J call TRBJ2-3; 10 bases agree with TRBD1. V was pared by 1 base and J by 7 bases, with 2 bases of the junction left unmatched. The CDR3 is made up of 14 amino acids. Germline CDR1 and CDR2: LNHDA and SQIVND (reference sequence). Full variable domain (rest looked up from reference TRBV19 and TRBJ2-3): DGGITQSPKYLFRKEGQNVTLSCEQNLNHDAMYWYRQDPGQGLRLIYYSQIVNDFQKGDIAEGYSVSREKKESFPLTVTSAQKNPTAFYLCASSIGDRGNTQYFGPGTRLTVL.

Remarks on this clonotype: With a much larger clone just one base away, this may be a read error. This chain connects TRBV2 to TRBJ2-7; D call uncertain. The V and J ends lost 6 bases and 3 bases respectively, with 18 bases between them. CDR3 size: 15 residues. Germline V CDR1 and CDR2: SNHLY, FYNNEI. CDR3 sequence reads: CASSVAWAADYEQYF. In DNA, the CDR3 is TGTGCCAGCAGCGTAGCATGGGCAGCAGACTACGAGCAGTACTTC.

This clonotype occurred a few times. This sequence joins TRBV14 and TRBJ2-1; D is ambiguous. Trimming removed 2 bases from V and 7 bases from J, with 12 bases in between. CDR3 length equals 14 residues. CDR1 SGHDN and CDR2 FVKESK come from the germline V gene. As DNA, the CDR3 is TGTGCCAGCAGCCAAATGGGGTACAATAATGAGCAGTTCTTC. Translation: CASSQMGYNNEQFF.

Ten or more counts support this clonotype. The genes are TRBV24-1 and TRBJ2-3; D is unclear. The V gene's germline CDR1 is KGHDR and CDR2 SFDVKD. Trimming stripped 1 base from V and 0 bases from J, with 4 bases between. The CDR3 length is 14 residues. The CDR3 loop is CATSDFASTDTQYF. The CDR3 DNA sequence: TGTGCCACCAGTGATTTCGCCAGCACAGATACGCAGTATTTT.

The gene calls are TRBV19 and TRBJ2-7, with a possible D match to TRBD2 (7 bases). Germline loops: CDR1 LNHDA, CDR2 SQIVND (reference sequence). Trimming removed 6 bases from V and 3 bases from J, with 15 bases in between. This CDR3 spans 14 amino acids. The CDR3 region has the DNA TGTGCCAGTAGCCTCCCGGGGGGCAACTACGAGCAGTACTTC. Amino acids: CASSLPGGNYEQYF.

Ten or more counts support this clonotype. At one of its ends the junction is not consistent with the germline gene, which may arise from a read error. This chain joins TRBV7-3 and TRBJ1-1, with no clear D. CDR3 length: 13 amino acids. Per the germline V gene, CDR1 is SGHTA and CDR2 is FQGTGA. CDR3 DNA: TGTGCCAGCAACTTAAGACAGAACACTGAAGCTTTCTTT. Amino acids: CASNLRQNTEAFF.

Many counts were recorded for this clonotype. This sequence joins TRBV24-1 and TRBJ1-5; 7 bases map to TRBD1. The V and J ends lost 2 bases and 1 base, in that order; junction bases with no gene match: 4. In germline, CDR1 is KGHDR, CDR2 SFDVKD. CDR3 length: 16 amino acids. CDR3 residues: CATSDSTGLSNQPQHF. CDR3 nucleotide sequence: TGTGCCACCAGTGATTCGACAGGGTTGAGCAATCAGCCCCAGCATTTT.

This rearrangement joins TRBV24-1 to TRBJ1-2; no clear D gene. This CDR3 spans 15 amino acids. Germline V gene sequence: CDR1 KGHDR, CDR2 SFDVKD. The germline V and J ends were trimmed by 3 bases and 5 bases, with 15 bases remaining between them. CDR3 coding DNA: TGTGCCACCAGTGATGATTCGGACGGGTGGTATGGCTACACCTTC. The encoded protein is CATSDDSDGWYGYTF.

The table lists this clonotype with a few counts. The chain combines TRBV2 with TRBJ1-1; no clear D gene. The CDR3 loop spans 14 amino acids. Germline V gives CDR1 SNHLY, CDR2 FYNNEI. V lost 6 bases, J lost 4 bases, and 15 bases lay in between. DNA for the CDR3: TGTGCCAGCAGCCAAGTGCTGGGGTCCACTGAAGCTTTCTTT. It is translated as CASSQVLGSTEAFF.

This clonotype showed up just a few times. This rearrangement joins TRBV12-3 or TRBV12-4 to TRBJ1-4, with a weak D call TRBD1 (6 bases). This CDR3 spans 19 amino acids. Trimming left V 2 bases short and J 3 bases short, with 22 bases between. CDR3: CASSLISGARVAANEKLFF. The CDR3 nucleotides read TGTGCCAGCAGTTTAATCTCGGGGGCGCGTGTTGCAGCTAATGAAAAACTGTTTTTT.

This clonotype was seen ten or more times. The chain recombines TRBV19 with TRBJ2-7; possible D gene TRBD2, 5 bases. V lost 5 bases and J 5 bases, leaving 13 bases between the germline ends. This CDR3 is 13 amino acids long. Germline CDR1 reads LNHDA; CDR2 reads SQIVND (reference sequence). CDR3 sequence reads: CASSPLDQNEQYF. CDR3 nucleotide sequence: TGTGCCAGTAGTCCACTAGATCAAAACGAGCAGTACTTC. The whole variable domain, remainder taken from reference TRBV19 and TRBJ2-7, is DGGITQSPKYLFRKEGQNVTLSCEQNLNHDAMYWYRQDPGQGLRLIYYSQIVNDFQKGDIAEGYSVSREKKESFPLTVTSAQKNPTAFYLCASSPLDQNEQYFGPGTRLTVT.

This clonotype was picked up many times. The gene calls are TRBV29-1 and TRBJ2-2; 11 bases line up with TRBD1. This CDR3 is 14 amino acids long. After removal of 6 bases from V and 5 bases from J, the junction contained 5 bases not matched to a gene. Germline values: CDR1 SQVTM, CDR2 ANQGSEA. The DNA for the CDR3 is TGCAGCGTACAGGGACAGGGGGAAACCGGGGAGCTGTTTTTT. This encodes CSVQGQGETGELFF.

The count of this clonotype is one. V gene TRBV11-2 combines with J gene TRBJ2-7; D is ambiguous. This CDR3 is built from 15 residues. CDR1 and CDR2 from the germline V gene are SGHAT and FQNNGV. With 0 bases removed from V and 7 bases from J, the gap between germline ends came to 16 bases. The CDR3, as DNA: TGTGCCAGCAGCTTAGAAGGACGGTTAGGGCATGAGCAGTACTTC. Its translation is CASSLEGRLGHEQYF.

This clonotype was seen more than once but under ten times. The rearrangement uses TRBV6-1 and TRBJ2-7, with D uncertain. The CDR3 runs to 13 residues. V was cut by 2 bases and J by 6 bases, with 11 bases left in between. Germline V gives CDR1 MNHNS, CDR2 SASEGT. CDR3 nucleotides: TGTGCCAGCAGTGAAACAAGGTACCGCGAGCAGTACTTC. Amino acids: CASSETRYREQYF.

As regards this clonotype: Mismatch with germline at one junction end may stem from a read error. CDR3 DNA: TGTGCCAGCAGCGGTACTCCCTTT. Translating gives CASSGTPF. J is TRBJ1-4 and V is TRBV7-8, with no clear D. CDR3 length: 8 residues. The germline V gene has CDR1 SGHVS and CDR2 FQNEAQ.

The table lists this clonotype with many counts. This chain joins TRBV7-3 and TRBJ1-1, with D unresolved. CDR1 SGHTA and CDR2 FQGTGA come from the germline V gene. V was cut by 5 bases and J by 2 bases, with 9 bases left in between. The CDR3 has 13 residues. In DNA form, the CDR3 reads TGTGCCAGCAGCCCGGGCATAAACACTGAAGCTTTCTTT. It translates to CASSPGINTEAFF.

There are many counts of this clonotype. V is TRBV15 and J is TRBJ2-5, with no clear D. Germline lookup yields CDR1 LNHNV and CDR2 YYDKDF (reference sequence). The V and J ends lost 3 bases and 2 bases respectively, with 4 bases between them. The CDR3 contains 12 residues. Here the CDR3 DNA reads TGTGCCACCAGCAGGGGGCAAGAGACCCAGTACTTC. The encoded protein is CATSRGQETQYF.

Only a few counts were recorded for this clonotype. Germline and junction disagree at one end, which may indicate a read error. The CDR3 protein is CASSQEQNYGQYF. CDR3 bases: TGCGCCAGCAGCCAAGAACAGAACTACGGGCAGTACTTC. The rearrangement joins TRBV4-3 to TRBJ2-7; D is undetermined. Germline loops: CDR1 LGHNA, CDR2 YSLEER. The CDR3 contains 13 residues.

The sample holds many counts of this clonotype. This chain joins TRBV10-3 and TRBJ1-2; TRBD1 matches 10 bases. Germline CDR1 and CDR2: ENHRY and SYGVKD. The CDR3 is 19 amino acids. Unmatched junction bases numbered 11, after V lost 0 bases and J lost 1 base. The CDR3 loop reads CAISESFRDRGPNNYGYTF. Written as DNA, the CDR3 is TGTGCCATCAGTGAGTCTTTTCGGGACAGGGGACCTAATAACTATGGCTACACCTTC.

This clonotype was detected a few times. V gene TRBV7-9 combines with J gene TRBJ1-1; D gene unclear. The germline gives CDR1 SEHNR, CDR2 FQNEAQ (reference sequence). V gave up 5 bases and J gave up 6 bases, with 13 bases separating them. The CDR3 is 13 amino acids. The CDR3 protein is CASSPKGPSEAFF. The CDR3 nucleotides read TGTGCCAGCAGCCCGAAAGGACCGTCTGAAGCTTTCTTT.

This clonotype was counted at least ten times. The DNA of the CDR3 is TGTGCCAGCAGCCCCGGGACAGGGGCCCTAGAGCGGGGCTACACCTTC. This codes for CASSPGTGALERGYTF. The V and J genes are TRBV7-9 and TRBJ1-2, with 10 positions matching TRBD1. The trim removed 5 bases at V and 8 bases at J, leaving 14 bases unmatched. CDR1 is SEHNR, CDR2 FQNEAQ, per germline (reference sequence). The CDR3 totals 16 residues.

The sample holds many counts of this clonotype. This chain uses TRBV25-1 with TRBJ1-1, with 8 bases identical to TRBD1. The germline CDR1 and CDR2 sequences are MGHDK and SYGVNS. With V trimmed by 4 bases and J by 5 bases, 6 bases remained unmatched. This CDR3 region has 14 residues. Here the CDR3 reads CASSGPGGFTEAFF. CDR3 nucleotide sequence: TGTGCCAGCAGTGGGCCAGGGGGCTTTACTGAAGCTTTCTTT.